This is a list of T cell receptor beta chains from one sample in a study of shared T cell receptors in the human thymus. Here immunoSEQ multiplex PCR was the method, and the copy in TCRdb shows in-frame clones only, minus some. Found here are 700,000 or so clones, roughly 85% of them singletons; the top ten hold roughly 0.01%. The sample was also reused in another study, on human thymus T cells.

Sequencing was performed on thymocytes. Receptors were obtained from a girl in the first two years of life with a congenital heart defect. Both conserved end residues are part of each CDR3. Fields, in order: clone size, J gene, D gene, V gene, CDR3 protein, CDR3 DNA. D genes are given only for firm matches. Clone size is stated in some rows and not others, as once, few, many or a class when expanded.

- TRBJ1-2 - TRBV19 CASSPPPRANYGYTF TGTGCCAGTAGCCCCCCCCCACGAGCTAACTATGGCTACACCTTC
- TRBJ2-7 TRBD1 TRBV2 CARQDRESSYEQYF TGTGCCAGACAAGACAGGGAGAGCTCCTACGAGCAGTACTTC
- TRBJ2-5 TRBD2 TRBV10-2 CASSERLALETQYF TGCGCCAGCAGTGAGCGACTAGCTCTGGAGACCCAGTACTTC
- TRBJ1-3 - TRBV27 CASSSQGEGNQRNTIYF TGTGCCAGCAGTAGTCAAGGGGAGGGAAATCAAAGAAACACCATATATTTT
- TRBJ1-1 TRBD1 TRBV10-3 CAISDSHQTGTVYERNTEAFF TGTGCCATCAGTGATAGTCACCAAACCGGGACAGTATATGAACGAAACACTGAAGCTTTCTTT
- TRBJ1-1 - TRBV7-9 CASSLLVRSAFF TGTGCCAGCAGCTTACTTGTGAGGTCAGCTTTCTTT
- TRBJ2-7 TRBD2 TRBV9 CASSVAGTSGTYEQYF TGTGCCAGCAGCGTAGCTGGGACTAGCGGGACTTACGAGCAGTACTTC
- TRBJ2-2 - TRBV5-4 CASSLAGGELFF TGTGCCAGCAGCTTGGCCGGCGGGGAGCTGTTTTTT
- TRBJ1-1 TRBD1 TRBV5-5 CASSLPSTGFTEAFF TGTGCCAGCAGCCTACCCTCGACAGGGTTCACTGAAGCTTTCTTT
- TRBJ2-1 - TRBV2 CASRKGKGDEQFF TGTGCCAGCAGGAAGGGAAAGGGGGATGAGCAGTTCTTC
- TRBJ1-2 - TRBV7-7 CASSTREGGYTF TGTGCTAGCAGCACCCGGGAGGGCGGCTACACCTTC
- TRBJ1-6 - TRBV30 CAWSVLPGRRSPLHF TGTGCCTGGAGTGTACTACCGGGTAGACGTTCACCCCTCCACTTT
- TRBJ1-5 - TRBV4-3 CASSPTPRGIQPQHF TGCGCCAGCAGCCCTACCCCCCGGGGTATTCAGCCCCAGCATTTT
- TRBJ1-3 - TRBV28 CASKLDAAHRGNTIYF TGTGCCAGCAAACTTGATGCGGCACATCGGGGAAACACCATATATTTT
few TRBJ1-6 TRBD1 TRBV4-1 CASSQDSENPGQGEINSPLHF TGCGCCAGCAGCCAAGATAGCGAGAACCCGGGACAGGGGGAGATTAATTCACCCCTCCACTTT
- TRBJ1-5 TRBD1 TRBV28 CASSFPGTVSSNQPQHF TGTGCCAGCAGTTTTCCGGGGACAGTTTCTAGCAATCAGCCCCAGCATTTT
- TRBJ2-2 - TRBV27 CASSLWFRGMNTGELFF TGTGCCAGCAGTTTATGGTTTCGGGGAATGAACACCGGGGAGCTGTTTTTT
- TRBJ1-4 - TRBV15 CATSGRDEKLFF TGTGCCACCAGCGGGAGAGATGAAAAACTGTTTTTT
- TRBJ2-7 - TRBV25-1 CASSKLTDYEQYF TGTGCCAGCAGTAAACTGACAGACTACGAGCAGTACTTC
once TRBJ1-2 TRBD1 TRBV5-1 CASSLGKGGATPSNYGYTF TGCGCCAGCAGCTTGGGGAAAGGGGGCGCTACCCCATCTAACTATGGCTACACCTTC
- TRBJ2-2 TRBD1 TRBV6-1 CASSDLPDRGGYGELFF TGTGCCAGCAGTGATCTTCCGGACAGGGGAGGATACGGGGAGCTGTTTTTT
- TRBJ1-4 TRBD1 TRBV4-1 CASSQAAIQGEEKLFF TGCGCCAGCAGCCAAGCGGCTATTCAGGGGGAAGAAAAACTGTTTTTT
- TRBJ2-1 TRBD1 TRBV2 CASTGQGVDNEQFF TGTGCCAGCACCGGACAGGGGGTGGACAATGAGCAGTTCTTC
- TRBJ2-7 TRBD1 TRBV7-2 CASSTPGTDSYEQYF TGTGCCAGCAGCACACCCGGGACAGACTCCTACGAGCAGTACTTC
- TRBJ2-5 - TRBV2 CASSEPGQPKETQYF TGTGCCAGCAGTGAACCAGGACAGCCTAAAGAGACCCAGTACTTC
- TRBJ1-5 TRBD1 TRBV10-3 CAIGQGRASLNQPQHF TGTGCCATCGGACAGGGAAGGGCGAGTTTAAATCAGCCCCAGCATTTT
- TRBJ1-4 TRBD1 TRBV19 CASTGATNEKLFF TGCGCCTCAACAGGGGCAACTAATGAAAAACTGTTTTTT
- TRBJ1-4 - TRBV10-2 CASSEGAVLFF TGCGCCAGCAGTGAGGGGGCGGTACTGTTTTTT
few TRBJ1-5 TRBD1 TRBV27 CASSPSVDRNSNQPQHF TGTGCCAGCAGTCCGAGCGTGGACAGGAATAGCAATCAGCCCCAGCATTTT
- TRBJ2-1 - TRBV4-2 CASSHPGTHYNEQFF TGTGCCAGCAGCCACCCCGGGACACACTACAATGAGCAGTTCTTC
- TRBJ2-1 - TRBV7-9 CASSSSVHEQFF TGTGCCAGCAGCTCCAGTGTCCATGAGCAGTTCTTC
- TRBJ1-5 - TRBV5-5 CASSLSGRSQPQHF TGTGCCAGCAGCTTGAGCGGCAGGAGTCAGCCCCAGCATTTT
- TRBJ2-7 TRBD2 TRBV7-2 CASSLERGTYEQYF TGTGCCAGCAGCTTAGAGCGGGGAACCTACGAGCAGTACTTC
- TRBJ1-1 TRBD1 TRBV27 CASTSQGADTEAFF TGTGCCAGCACCTCGCAGGGGGCGGACACTGAAGCTTTCTTT
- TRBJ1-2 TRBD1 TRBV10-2 CASSTMTGKDYGYTF TGCGCCAGCAGTACAATGACAGGGAAAGACTATGGCTACACCTTC
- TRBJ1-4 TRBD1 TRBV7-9 CASSTPGTVNEKLFF TGTGCCAGCAGCACGCCGGGGACAGTTAATGAAAAACTGTTTTTT
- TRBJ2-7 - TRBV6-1 CASSDPEYEQYF TGTGCCAGCAGTGACCCGGAGTACGAGCAGTACTTC
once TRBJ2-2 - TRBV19 CASPRQHTGELFF TGTGCCAGTCCCAGACAACACACCGGGGAGCTGTTTTTT
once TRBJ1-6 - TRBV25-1 CASSDLTVINSPLHF TGTGCCAGCAGTGATTTGACAGTCATTAATTCACCCCTCCACTTT
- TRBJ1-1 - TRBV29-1 CSVVGGWTEAFF TGCAGCGTTGTAGGAGGGTGGACTGAAGCTTTCTTT
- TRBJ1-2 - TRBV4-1 CASSHGTRAAYYGYTF TGCGCCAGCAGCCACGGGACTAGGGCAGCGTACTATGGCTACACCTTC
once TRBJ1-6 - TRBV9 CASSVRQEPLDSPLHF TGTGCCAGCAGCGTACGACAGGAGCCCCTGGATTCACCCCTCCACTTT
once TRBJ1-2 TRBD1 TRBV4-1 CASSSRDSYFYGYTF TGCGCCAGCAGCTCGCGGGACAGTTATTTCTATGGCTACACCTTC
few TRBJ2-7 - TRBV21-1 CARYRTGRSYEQYF TGTGCCAGGTATAGGACAGGCCGTTCCTACGAGCAGTACTTC
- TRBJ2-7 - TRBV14 CASSQVREGNEQYF TGTGCCAGCAGCCAAGTGAGGGAAGGTAACGAGCAGTACTTC
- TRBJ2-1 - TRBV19 CASSGGRRQGGDEQFF TGTGCCAGTAGTGGGGGGCGGAGACAGGGTGGAGATGAGCAGTTCTTC
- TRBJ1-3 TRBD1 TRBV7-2 CASSSHGTDHVPGNTIYF TGTGCCAGCAGCTCCCACGGGACAGACCATGTTCCTGGAAACACCATATATTTT
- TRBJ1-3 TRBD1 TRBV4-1 CASSSRDRGREGNTIYF TGCGCCAGCAGCAGCCGGGACAGGGGGCGCGAAGGAAACACCATATATTTT
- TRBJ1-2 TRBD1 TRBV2 CASHPRGTGDTYGYTF TGTGCCAGCCATCCTCGCGGGACAGGGGATACCTATGGCTACACCTTC
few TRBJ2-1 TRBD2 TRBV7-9 CASSFESSGGPTSYNEQFF TGTGCCAGCAGCTTTGAATCTAGCGGGGGGCCAACTTCCTACAATGAGCAGTTCTTC